This T cell receptor (beta chain) is drawn from a study of preoperative IRX-2 immunotherapy in early breast cancer (dated by TCRdb to the late 2010s). A distance of 13 bases separates the germline ends of V and J, which lose 5 bases and 2 bases respectively. Inclusive of the bounding cysteine and phenylalanine, the CDR3 is 15 residues long. The DNA shown is the 45-base CDR3, in frame from base 1. Per the germline V gene (reference sequence), LNHDA is the CDR1 and SQIVND is the CDR2. Notes on this clone: What this receptor recognizes is not known. No per-base quality is available; no much larger clone lies one base away.

To prepare the library, the immunoSEQ multiplex PCR assay was applied. In its TCRdb copy, this immuneACCESS table keeps in-frame sequences only and misses some clones. Where compared with another copy, unresolved V genes explain less than half of these, and the others have no known cause. The sample records roughly 30,000 clones, roughly 80% of which are singletons. The ten top clones hold 2.5% of the sample. The sample's treatment or condition label is to be understood as: preoperative locoregional IRX-2 cytokine immunotherapy. The samples were obtained from a phase Ib study in which preoperative, locoregional IRX-2 cytokine immunotherapy intended to prime immune responses was tested. The donors were early-stage breast cancer patients who were given IRX-2 prior to surgery.

Recombination linked TRBV19 to TRBJ2-1; D gene: possibly TRBD2, on 5 matching bases. The sequencing used lymph node tissue, collected from a patient treated with IRX-2 immunotherapy. The TCR sequence derives from a human donor with breast cancer. The DNA is TGTGCCAGTAGTGCCAGCGGAGACACCTACAATGAGCAGTTCTTC. Translated, this gives CASSASGDTYNEQFF.